This T cell receptor beta chain derives from a study of human thymus T cells. An approximately 0.45-1 mL peripheral blood aliquot was taken intraoperatively from four of eight donors. Genomic DNA was extracted from every available blood leukocyte. Study-wide points: Usage of V and J genes appeared biased in thymic and blood repertoires.

V was shortened by 3 bases and J by 3 bases, with 14 bases between the two germline ends. This CDR3 is built from 15 residues. CDR1 SGHTA and CDR2 FQGNSA come from the germline V gene. On this clone itself: The antigen remains undetermined.

Method: immunoSEQ multiplex PCR; TCRdb's copy keeps in-frame clones and lacks some. Among more than 45,000 clones listed, around 94% were seen once. V usage is TRBV7-2 and J usage is TRBJ1-1; tentative D call: TRBD1 (5 bases). The sequence came from a boy in the first two years of life with a congenital heart defect but otherwise immunologically healthy. The source material was blood. The CDR3 loop is CASSFLARVDTEAFF. In DNA form, the CDR3 reads TGTGCCAGCAGCTTTCTGGCCAGGGTAGACACTGAAGCTTTCTTT.